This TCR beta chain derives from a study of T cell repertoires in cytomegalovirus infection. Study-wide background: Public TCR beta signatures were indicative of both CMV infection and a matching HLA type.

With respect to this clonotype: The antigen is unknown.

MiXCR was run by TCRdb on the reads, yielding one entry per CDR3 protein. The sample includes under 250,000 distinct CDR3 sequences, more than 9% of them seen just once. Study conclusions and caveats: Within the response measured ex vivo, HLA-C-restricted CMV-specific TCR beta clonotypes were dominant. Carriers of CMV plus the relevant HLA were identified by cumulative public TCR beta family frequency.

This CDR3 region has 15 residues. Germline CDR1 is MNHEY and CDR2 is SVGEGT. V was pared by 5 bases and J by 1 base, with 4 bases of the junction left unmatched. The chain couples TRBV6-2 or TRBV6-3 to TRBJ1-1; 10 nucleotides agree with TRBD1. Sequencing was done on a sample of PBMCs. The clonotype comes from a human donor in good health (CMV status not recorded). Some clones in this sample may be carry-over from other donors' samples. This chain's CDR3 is CASSDRGRGNTEAFF. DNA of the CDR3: TGTGCCAGCAGTGACAGGGGGCGAGGGAACACTGAAGCTTTCTTT.